This TCR beta chain is drawn from a study of control samples from healthy donors and cancer patients. Per the germline V gene, CDR1 is LNHDA and CDR2 is SQIVND (reference sequence). The CDR3 consists of 14 residues. The germline V and J ends were trimmed by 6 bases and 2 bases, with 10 bases remaining between them. This clone showed up just once. The assay was immunoSEQ multiplex PCR, and TCRdb's table has in-frame clones only and misses some. The top ten hold approximately 3.8% of the sample, which has 60,000 or so clones, approximately 88% seen once. The J gene is TRBJ2-2, the V gene TRBV19; D is ambiguous. This TCR was recovered from a man aged 45 to 65 in good health. Sequencing input: blood. CDR3 region: CASSPDLNTGELFF. The DNA of the CDR3 is TGTGCCAGTAGCCCGGACCTAAACACCGGGGAGCTGTTTTTT.